A selection of T cell receptor beta chains follows, all from one sample in a study of T cell responses to AZD1222 COVID-19 vaccine. This table comes from immunoSEQ multiplex PCR, and its TCRdb copy is limited to in-frame clones, with some not included. The sample contains approximately 96,000 clones, 86% of which appear only once. The sequenced sample was peripheral blood, obtained 28 days after the second AZD1222 dose. These receptors originate from an adult who received the AZD1222 COVID-19 vaccine. Both conserved end residues are part of each CDR3. Only some rows state a clone size, as once, few, many or a class for expanded clones.

few	14	TRBV19	TRBJ1-2	CASSVAQGSYGYTF
few	16	TRBV27	TRBJ2-2	CASSLGQGTFTGELFF
many	13	TRBV6-5	TRBJ2-7	CASQDRWGSEQYF
NA	16	TRBV19	TRBJ2-6	CASSMVGLAGANVLTF
NA	15	TRBV5-1	TRBJ1-3	CASSPTSFSGNTIYF
NA	13	TRBV29-1	TRBJ1-1	CSVVRPANTEAFF
NA	18	TRBV5-6	TRBJ2-5	CASSTESRRRHLQETQYF
NA	17	TRBV19	TRBJ1-5	CASSMEAGTDPNQPQHF
NA	11	TRBV6-2/TRBV6-3	TRBJ2-7	CASSYGVGRYF
NA	14	TRBV20-1	TRBJ1-5	CSASSADPNQPQHF
NA	15	TRBV28	TRBJ2-3	CASSLRAGGPDTQYF
NA	16	TRBV18	TRBJ2-1	CASSPPGGTSYNEQFF
NA	14	TRBV6-5	TRBJ1-2	CASSSPTGLYGYTF
NA	16	TRBV5-4	TRBJ1-2	CASSRGGGRENYGYTF
NA	15	TRBV18	TRBJ1-2	CASSPQGQGTNGYTF
NA	15	TRBV2	TRBJ2-5	CASSEGDSPQETQYF
NA	12	TRBV6-5	TRBJ2-7	CASIGSSYEQYF
NA	15	TRBV11-2	TRBJ2-5	CASSQELAVWETQYF
NA	13	TRBV6-2/TRBV6-3	TRBJ1-5	CASSPLFEQPQHF
NA	15	TRBV29-1	TRBJ2-1	CSVVPTSGRSGAQFF
NA	17	TRBV9	TRBJ1-4	CASSSGGTVAANEKLFF
NA	12	TRBV3-1/TRBV3-2	TRBJ2-1	CASSPTFGEQFF